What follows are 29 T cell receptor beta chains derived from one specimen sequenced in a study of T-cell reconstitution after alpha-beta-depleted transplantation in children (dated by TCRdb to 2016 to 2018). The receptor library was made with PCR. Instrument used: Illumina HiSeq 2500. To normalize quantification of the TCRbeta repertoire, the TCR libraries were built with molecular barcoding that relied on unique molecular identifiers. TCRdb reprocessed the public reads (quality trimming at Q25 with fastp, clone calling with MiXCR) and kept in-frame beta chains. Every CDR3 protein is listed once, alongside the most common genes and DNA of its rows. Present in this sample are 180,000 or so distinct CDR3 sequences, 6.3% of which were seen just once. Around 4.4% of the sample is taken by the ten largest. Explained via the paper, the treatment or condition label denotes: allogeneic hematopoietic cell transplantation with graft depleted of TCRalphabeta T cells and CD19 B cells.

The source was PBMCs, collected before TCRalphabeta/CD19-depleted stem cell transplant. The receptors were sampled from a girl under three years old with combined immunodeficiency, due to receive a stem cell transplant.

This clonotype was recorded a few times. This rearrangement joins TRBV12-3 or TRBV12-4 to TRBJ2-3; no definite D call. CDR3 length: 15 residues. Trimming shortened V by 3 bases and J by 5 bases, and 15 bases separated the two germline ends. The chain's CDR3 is CASSLPASSIDTQYF. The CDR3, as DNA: TGTGCCAGCAGTTTGCCCGCGTCGTCCATAGATACGCAGTATTTT.

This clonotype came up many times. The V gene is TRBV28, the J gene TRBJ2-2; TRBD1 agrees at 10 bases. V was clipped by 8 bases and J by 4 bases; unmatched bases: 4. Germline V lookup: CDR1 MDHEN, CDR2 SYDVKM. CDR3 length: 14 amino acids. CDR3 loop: CASLDRGGTGELFF. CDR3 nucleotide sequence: TGTGCCAGCCTGGACAGGGGGGGCACCGGGGAGCTGTTTTTT.

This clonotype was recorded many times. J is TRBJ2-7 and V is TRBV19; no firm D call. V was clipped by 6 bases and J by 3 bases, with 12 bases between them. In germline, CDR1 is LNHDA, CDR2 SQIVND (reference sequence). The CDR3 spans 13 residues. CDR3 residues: CASSQNLNYEQYF. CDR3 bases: TGTGCCAGTAGCCAAAACCTGAACTACGAGCAGTACTTC.

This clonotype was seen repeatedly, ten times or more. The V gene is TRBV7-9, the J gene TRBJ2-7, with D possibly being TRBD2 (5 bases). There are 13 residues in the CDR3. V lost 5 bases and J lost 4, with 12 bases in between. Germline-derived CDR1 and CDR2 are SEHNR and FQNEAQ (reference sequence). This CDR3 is CASSPMRVYEQYF. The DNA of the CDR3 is TGTGCCAGCAGCCCTATGCGGGTTTACGAGCAGTACTTC.

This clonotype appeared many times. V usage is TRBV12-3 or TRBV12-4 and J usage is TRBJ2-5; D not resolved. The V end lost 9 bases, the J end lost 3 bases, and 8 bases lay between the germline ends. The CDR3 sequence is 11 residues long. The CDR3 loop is CASSFEETQYF. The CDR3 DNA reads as TGTGCCAGTTCTTTTGAAGAGACCCAGTACTTC.

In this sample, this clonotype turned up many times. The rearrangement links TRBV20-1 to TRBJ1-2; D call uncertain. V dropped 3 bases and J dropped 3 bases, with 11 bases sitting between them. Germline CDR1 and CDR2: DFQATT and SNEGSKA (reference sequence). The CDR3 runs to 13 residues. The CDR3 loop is CSASPGGYYGYTF. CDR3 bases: TGCAGTGCTAGTCCGGGCGGGTACTATGGCTACACCTTC.

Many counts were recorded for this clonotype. DNA of the CDR3: TGTGCCATCAGTGAGGGAGGCGATAATGAAAAACTGTTTTTT. Translation gives CAISEGGDNEKLFF. This rearrangement joins TRBV10-3 to TRBJ1-4; D remains ambiguous. The CDR3 is 14 amino acids. Germline V lookup: CDR1 ENHRY, CDR2 SYGVKD. The V gene lost 2 bases and the J gene lost 4 bases, with 8 bases spanning the gap.

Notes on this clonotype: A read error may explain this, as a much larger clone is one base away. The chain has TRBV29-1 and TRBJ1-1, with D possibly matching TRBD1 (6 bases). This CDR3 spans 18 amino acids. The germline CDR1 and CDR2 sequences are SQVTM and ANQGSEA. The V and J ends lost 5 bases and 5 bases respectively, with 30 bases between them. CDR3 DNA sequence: TGCAGCGTTCGTAACCCCTCCTTTGGACAGAGAGCAAGGACTGAAGCTTTCTTT. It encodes CSVRNPSFGQRARTEAFF.

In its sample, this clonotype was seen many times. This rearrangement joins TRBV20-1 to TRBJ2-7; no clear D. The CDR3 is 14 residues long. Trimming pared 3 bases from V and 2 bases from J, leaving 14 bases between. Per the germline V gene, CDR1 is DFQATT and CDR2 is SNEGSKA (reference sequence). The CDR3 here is CSASSPLSTYEQYF. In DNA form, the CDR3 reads TGCAGTGCTAGTAGCCCTTTAAGTACCTACGAGCAGTACTTC.

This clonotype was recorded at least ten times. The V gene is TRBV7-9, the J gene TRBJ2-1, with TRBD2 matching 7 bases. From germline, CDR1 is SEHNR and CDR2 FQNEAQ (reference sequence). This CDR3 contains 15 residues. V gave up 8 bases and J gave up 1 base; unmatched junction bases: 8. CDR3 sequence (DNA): TGTGCCAGCTACGGGAGGAAAAGGTCCTACAATGAGCAGTTCTTC. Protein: CASYGRKRSYNEQFF.

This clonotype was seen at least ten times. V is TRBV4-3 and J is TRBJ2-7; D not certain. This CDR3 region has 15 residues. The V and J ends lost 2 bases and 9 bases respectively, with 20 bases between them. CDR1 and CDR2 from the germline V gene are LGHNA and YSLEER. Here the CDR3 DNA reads TGCGCCAGCAGCCAATCCGGCCACCTCTTCTCGTTGCAGTACTTC. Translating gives CASSQSGHLFSLQYF.

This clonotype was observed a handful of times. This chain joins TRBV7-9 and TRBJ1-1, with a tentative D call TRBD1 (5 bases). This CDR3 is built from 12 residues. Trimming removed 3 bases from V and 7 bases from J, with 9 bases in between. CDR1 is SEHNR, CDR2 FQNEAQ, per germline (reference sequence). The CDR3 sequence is CASSFPGFEAFF. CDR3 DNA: TGTGCCAGCAGCTTTCCAGGGTTTGAAGCTTTCTTT.

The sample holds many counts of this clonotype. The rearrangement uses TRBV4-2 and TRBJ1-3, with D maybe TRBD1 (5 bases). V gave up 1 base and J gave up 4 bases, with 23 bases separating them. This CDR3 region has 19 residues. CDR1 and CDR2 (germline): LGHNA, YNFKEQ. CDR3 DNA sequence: TGTGCCAGCAGCCAAGTCTCCGCCGGGGACTTAAACGGAGGAAACACCATATATTTT. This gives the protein CASSQVSAGDLNGGNTIYF.

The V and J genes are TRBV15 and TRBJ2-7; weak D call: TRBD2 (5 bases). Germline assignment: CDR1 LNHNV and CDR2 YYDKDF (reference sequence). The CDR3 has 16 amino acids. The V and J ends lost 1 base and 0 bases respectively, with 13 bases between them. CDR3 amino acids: CATSRGNGIDSYEQYF. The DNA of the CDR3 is TGTGCCACCAGCAGAGGGAACGGGATCGACTCCTACGAGCAGTACTTC.

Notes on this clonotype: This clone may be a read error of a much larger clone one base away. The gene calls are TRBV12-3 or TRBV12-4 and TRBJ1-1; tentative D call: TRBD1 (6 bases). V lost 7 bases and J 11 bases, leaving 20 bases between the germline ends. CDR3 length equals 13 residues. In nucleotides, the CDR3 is TGTGCCAGCAAGACACGGGACACCTGGGGGGCTTTCTTT. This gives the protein CASKTRDTWGAFF.

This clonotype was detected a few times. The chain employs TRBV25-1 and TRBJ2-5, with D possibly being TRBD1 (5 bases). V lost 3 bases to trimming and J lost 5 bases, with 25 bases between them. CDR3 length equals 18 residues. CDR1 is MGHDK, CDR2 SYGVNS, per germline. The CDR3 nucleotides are TGTGCCAGCAGTGATTTTGCAGGACACGACTTGGGCTTGGAGACCCAGTACTTC. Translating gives CASSDFAGHDLGLETQYF.

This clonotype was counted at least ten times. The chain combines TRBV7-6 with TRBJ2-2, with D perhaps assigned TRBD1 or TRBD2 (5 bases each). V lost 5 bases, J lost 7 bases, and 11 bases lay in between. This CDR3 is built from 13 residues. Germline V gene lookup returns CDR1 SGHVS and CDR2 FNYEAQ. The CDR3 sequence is CASSPIGGGELFF. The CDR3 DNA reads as TGTGCCAGCAGCCCGATTGGGGGCGGGGAGCTGTTTTTT.

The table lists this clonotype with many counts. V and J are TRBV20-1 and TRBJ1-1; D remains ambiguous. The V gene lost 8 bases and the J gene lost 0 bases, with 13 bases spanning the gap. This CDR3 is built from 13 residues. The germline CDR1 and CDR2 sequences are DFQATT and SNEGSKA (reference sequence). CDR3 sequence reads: CSQLRTVNTEAFF. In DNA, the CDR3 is TGCAGTCAACTAAGGACCGTGAACACTGAAGCTTTCTTT.

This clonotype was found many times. The CDR3 DNA is TGCGCCAGCAGCCAAGATCCCCAGGGATCACCCTACGAGCAGTACTTC. The encoded protein is CASSQDPQGSPYEQYF. The chain couples TRBV4-1 to TRBJ2-7, with D maybe TRBD1 (5 bases). Germline CDR1 MGHRA, CDR2 YSYEKL. The V gene lost 0 bases and the J gene lost 2 bases, with 14 bases spanning the gap. This CDR3 is built from 16 residues.

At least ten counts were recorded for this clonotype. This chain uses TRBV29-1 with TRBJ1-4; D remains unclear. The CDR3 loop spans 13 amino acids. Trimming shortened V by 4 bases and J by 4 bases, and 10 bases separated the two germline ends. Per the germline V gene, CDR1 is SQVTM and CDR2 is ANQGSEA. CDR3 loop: CSVVPWGNEKLFF. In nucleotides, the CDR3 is TGCAGCGTTGTACCATGGGGTAATGAAAAACTGTTTTTT.

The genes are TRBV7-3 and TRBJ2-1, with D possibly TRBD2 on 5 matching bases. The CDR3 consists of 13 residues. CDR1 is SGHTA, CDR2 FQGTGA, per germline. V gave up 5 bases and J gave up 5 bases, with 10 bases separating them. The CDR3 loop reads CASSLTRDNEQFF. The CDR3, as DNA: TGTGCCAGCAGCCTTACTAGGGACAATGAGCAGTTCTTC.

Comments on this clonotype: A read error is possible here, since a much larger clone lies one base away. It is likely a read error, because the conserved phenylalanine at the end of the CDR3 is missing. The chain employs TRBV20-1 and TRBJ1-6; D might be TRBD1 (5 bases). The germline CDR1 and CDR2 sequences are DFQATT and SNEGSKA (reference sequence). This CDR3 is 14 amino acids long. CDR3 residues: CSATRGVMGSPLHC. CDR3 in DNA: TGCAGCGCCACGCGGGGGGTGATGGGTTCACCCCTCCACTGT.

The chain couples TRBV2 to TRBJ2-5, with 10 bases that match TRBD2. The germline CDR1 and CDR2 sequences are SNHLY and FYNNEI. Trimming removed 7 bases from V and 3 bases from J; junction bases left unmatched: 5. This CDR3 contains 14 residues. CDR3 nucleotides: TGTGCCAGCAAGTACCTAGCGGGGGAAGAGACCCAGTACTTC. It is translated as CASKYLAGEETQYF.

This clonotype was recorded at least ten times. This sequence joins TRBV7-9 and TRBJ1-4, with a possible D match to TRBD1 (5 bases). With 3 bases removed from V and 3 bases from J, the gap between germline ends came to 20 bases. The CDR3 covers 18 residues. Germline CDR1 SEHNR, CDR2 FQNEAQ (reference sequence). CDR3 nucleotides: TGTGCCAGCAGCTTTCCGCGTGTTGGGGGTCTTCCTAATGAAAAACTGTTTTTT. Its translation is CASSFPRVGGLPNEKLFF.

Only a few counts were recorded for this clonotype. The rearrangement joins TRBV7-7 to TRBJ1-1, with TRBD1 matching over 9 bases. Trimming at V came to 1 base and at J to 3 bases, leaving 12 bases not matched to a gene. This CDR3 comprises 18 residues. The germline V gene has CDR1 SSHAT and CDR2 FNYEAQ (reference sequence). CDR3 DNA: TGTGCCAGCAGCTTAGAACTTTGGGACAGGGCTCAGGACACTGAAGCTTTCTTT. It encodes CASSLELWDRAQDTEAFF.

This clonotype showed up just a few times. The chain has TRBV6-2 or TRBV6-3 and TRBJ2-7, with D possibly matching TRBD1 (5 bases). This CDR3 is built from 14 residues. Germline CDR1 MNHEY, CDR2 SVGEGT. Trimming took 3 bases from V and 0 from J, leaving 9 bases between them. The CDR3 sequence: CASSYGHFSYEQYF. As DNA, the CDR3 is TGTGCCAGCAGTTATGGACATTTCTCCTACGAGCAGTACTTC.

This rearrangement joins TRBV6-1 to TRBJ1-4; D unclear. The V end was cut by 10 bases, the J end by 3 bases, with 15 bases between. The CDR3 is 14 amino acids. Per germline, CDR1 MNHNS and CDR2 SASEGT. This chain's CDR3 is CATRGLRANEKLFF. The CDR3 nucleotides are TGTGCCACTAGAGGGCTGAGGGCTAATGAAAAACTGTTTTTT.

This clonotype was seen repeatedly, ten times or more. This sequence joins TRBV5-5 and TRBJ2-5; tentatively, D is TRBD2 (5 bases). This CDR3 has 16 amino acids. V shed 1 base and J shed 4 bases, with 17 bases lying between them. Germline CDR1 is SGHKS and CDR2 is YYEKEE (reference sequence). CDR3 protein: CASSLPEADLIETQYF. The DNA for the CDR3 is TGTGCCAGCAGCTTGCCGGAGGCGGATTTAATAGAGACCCAGTACTTC. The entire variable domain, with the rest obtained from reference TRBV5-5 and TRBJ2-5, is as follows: DAGVTQSPTHLIKTRGQQVTLRCSPISGHKSVSWYQQVLGQGPQFIFQYYEKEERGRGNFPDRFSARQFPNYSSELNVNALLLGDSALYLCASSLPEADLIETQYFGPGTRLLVL.

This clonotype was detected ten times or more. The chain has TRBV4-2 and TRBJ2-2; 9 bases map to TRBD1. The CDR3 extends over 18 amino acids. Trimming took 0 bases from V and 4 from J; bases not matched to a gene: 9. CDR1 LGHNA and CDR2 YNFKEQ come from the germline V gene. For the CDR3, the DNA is TGTGCCAGCAGCCAAGATCCGACAGGGGGTATCGGCACCGGGGAGCTGTTTTTT. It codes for CASSQDPTGGIGTGELFF.